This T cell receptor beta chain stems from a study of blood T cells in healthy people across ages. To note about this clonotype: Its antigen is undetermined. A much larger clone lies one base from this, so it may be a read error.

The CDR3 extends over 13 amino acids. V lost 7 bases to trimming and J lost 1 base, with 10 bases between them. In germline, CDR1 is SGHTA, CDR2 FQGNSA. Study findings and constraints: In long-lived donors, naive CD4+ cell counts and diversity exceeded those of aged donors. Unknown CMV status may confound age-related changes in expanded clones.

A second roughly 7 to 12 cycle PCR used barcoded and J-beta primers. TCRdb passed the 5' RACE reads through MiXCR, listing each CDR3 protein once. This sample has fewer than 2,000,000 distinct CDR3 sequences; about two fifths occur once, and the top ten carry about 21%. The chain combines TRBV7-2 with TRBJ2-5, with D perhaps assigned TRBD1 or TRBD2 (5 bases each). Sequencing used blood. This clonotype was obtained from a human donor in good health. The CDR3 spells CASNWGPQETQYF. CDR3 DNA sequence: TGTGCCAGCAACTGGGGACCCCAAGAGACCCAGTACTTC.